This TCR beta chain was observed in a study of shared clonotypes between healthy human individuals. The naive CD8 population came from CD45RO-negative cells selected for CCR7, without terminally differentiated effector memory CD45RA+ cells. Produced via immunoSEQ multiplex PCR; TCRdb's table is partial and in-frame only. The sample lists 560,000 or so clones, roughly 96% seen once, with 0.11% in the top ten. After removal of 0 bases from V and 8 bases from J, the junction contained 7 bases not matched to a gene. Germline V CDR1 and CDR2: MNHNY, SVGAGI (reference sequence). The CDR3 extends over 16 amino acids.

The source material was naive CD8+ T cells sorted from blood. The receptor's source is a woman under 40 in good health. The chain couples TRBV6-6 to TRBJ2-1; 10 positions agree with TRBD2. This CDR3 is CASSYSRLAGVDEQFF. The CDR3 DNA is TGTGCCAGCAGTTACTCGCGACTAGCGGGCGTCGATGAGCAGTTCTTC.